Below, 29 T cell receptor beta chains from the same sample are listed, as sequenced in a study of graft-versus-host responses after intestinal transplantation (dated by TCRdb to the early 2020s). The library was generated by the immunoSEQ multiplex PCR assay. Here the immuneACCESS table is served through TCRdb, limited to in-frame sequences with V and J called. Missing clones are a known gap in these copies; in checked studies unresolved V genes cover under half, and the rest lacks a known reason. This sample holds several thousand clones; around 86% were observed only once. The ten most abundant clones make up around 9.9% of the sample. To isolate intraepithelial and lamina propria lymphocytes from graft specimens, dithiothreitol, EDTA incubations and collagenase D digestion were used. The sample in question was ileum tissue, obtained 156 days after intestinal transplant. The receptors were sampled from a human patient who received an intestinal transplant, so some T cells may come from the graft donor.

The gene calls are TRBV27 and TRBJ2-5, with TRBD1 matching over 8 bases. CDR1 is MNHEY, CDR2 SMNVEV, per germline (reference sequence). There are 16 residues in the CDR3. The V segment lost 2 bases and the J segment 2 bases; nucleotides outside the gene matches: 7. The CDR3 loop is CASSLMRQGPQETQYF. The CDR3 coding sequence is TGTGCCAGCAGTTTAATGAGACAGGGGCCTCAAGAGACCCAGTACTTC.

V is TRBV5-1 and J is TRBJ2-5, with D perhaps matching TRBD1 or TRBD2 (5 bases each). The CDR3 covers 16 residues. V lost 4 bases to trimming and J lost 5 bases, with 21 bases between them. Germline CDR1 and CDR2: SGHRS and YFSETQ. For the CDR3, the DNA is TGCGCCAGCAGCAAGGGACGTCTGATATGGGGGGAGACCCAGTACTTC. The encoded protein is CASSKGRLIWGETQYF.

The chain uses TRBV5-1 and TRBJ2-7; 7 positions match TRBD1. Trimming cost V 1 base and J 2 bases; bases outside gene matches: 6. The germline V gene has CDR1 SGHRS and CDR2 YFSETQ. This CDR3 is built from 15 residues. CDR3 loop: CASSLTGQVAYEQYF. The CDR3 DNA is TGCGCCAGCAGCTTGACTGGACAGGTAGCCTACGAGCAGTACTTC.

This clone has only one observation. The chain links TRBV28 to TRBJ2-1, with 8 bases matching TRBD1. This CDR3 spans 16 amino acids. Germline lookup yields CDR1 MDHEN and CDR2 SYDVKM. The V and J ends lost 3 bases and 6 bases, in that order; junction bases with no gene match: 10. As DNA, the CDR3 is TGTGCCAGCAGTTTTTCGTCCGGGACAGGTCGCAATGAGCAGTTCTTC. Protein sequence: CASSFSSGTGRNEQFF.

The rearrangement joins TRBV9 to TRBJ2-1; D remains unclear. CDR1 and CDR2 from the germline V gene are SGDLS and YYNGEE. Trimming removed 3 bases at V and 0 bases at J, with 10 bases between. This CDR3 comprises 15 residues. In DNA form, the CDR3 reads TGTGCCAGCAGCGCTTGGAGTCGCTCCTACAATGAGCAGTTCTTC. It yields the protein CASSAWSRSYNEQFF.

This clone turned up a few times. V is TRBV6-1 and J is TRBJ2-2, with 9 bases identical to TRBD1. The CDR3 is made up of 15 amino acids. V shed 8 bases and J 3 bases; nucleotides not matched to a gene: 7. Per the germline V gene, CDR1 is MNHNS and CDR2 is SASEGT. CDR3: CASCPWTGDTGELFF. The CDR3 coding sequence is TGTGCCAGCTGCCCATGGACAGGGGACACCGGGGAGCTGTTTTTT.

The chain recombines TRBV9 with TRBJ2-4; no clear D. The CDR3 consists of 12 residues. Trimming removed 3 bases from V and 8 bases from J, with 9 bases in between. Germline V lookup: CDR1 SGDLS, CDR2 YYNGEE. CDR3 DNA sequence: TGTGCCAGCAGCGCCAGAGAGGACATTCAGTACTTC. Its translation is CASSAREDIQYF.

The rearrangement joins TRBV5-1 to TRBJ2-1; D may correspond to TRBD1 or TRBD2 (5 bases each). V was trimmed by 4 bases and J by 2 bases, leaving 13 bases between them. This CDR3 is built from 15 residues. Germline lookup yields CDR1 SGHRS and CDR2 YFSETQ. The CDR3 DNA reads TGCGCCAGCAGCGGGGGAAGAGGAGCCTACAATGAGCAGTTCTTC. Its translation is CASSGGRGAYNEQFF.

This rearrangement joins TRBV4-3 to TRBJ1-3, with a tentative D call TRBD1 (5 bases). The CDR3 covers 15 residues. In germline, CDR1 is LGHNA, CDR2 YSLEER. Between the trimmed V and J ends, which lost 1 base and 1 base, there was a span of 8 bases. The CDR3, as DNA: TGCGCCAGCAGCCAAGGTGGGGGTTCTGGAAACACCATATATTTT. It encodes CASSQGGGSGNTIYF.

The chain joins TRBV28 to TRBJ2-7; D gene ambiguous. CDR1 and CDR2 (germline): MDHEN, SYDVKM. The length of the CDR3 is 14 residues. V shed 5 bases and J shed 5 bases, with 16 bases lying between them. CDR3 sequence reads: CASSTLTPWDEQYF. CDR3 DNA: TGTGCCAGCAGTACCCTGACACCTTGGGACGAGCAGTACTTC.

This chain connects TRBV5-1 to TRBJ2-5; D uncertain. Trimming pared 4 bases from V and 3 bases from J, leaving 4 bases between. From germline, CDR1 is SGHRS and CDR2 YFSETQ. CDR3 size: 11 residues. CDR3 DNA sequence: TGCGCCAGCAGCCAGAAAGAGACCCAGTACTTC. Translating gives CASSQKETQYF.

In its sample, this clone is large. This chain connects TRBV11-3 to TRBJ2-2, with 8 bases fitting TRBD1. Looked up from germline, CDR1 is SGHNT and CDR2 is YENEEA. Losses at the gene ends were 5 bases for V and 6 bases for J; bases not matched to a gene: 14. The CDR3 has 17 amino acids. The CDR3 here is CASSTYRGRTGAGELFF. The CDR3 bases are TGTGCCAGCAGCACCTACAGGGGGAGGACGGGGGCCGGGGAGCTGTTTTTT.

V is TRBV2 and J is TRBJ2-7, with 7 nucleotides matching TRBD1. V shed 5 bases, J shed 6 bases, and the junction held 13 bases outside the gene matches. The CDR3 extends over 15 amino acids. Germline-derived CDR1 and CDR2 are SNHLY and FYNNEI. CDR3 nucleotide sequence: TGTGCCAGCAGTAAGTCGACAGGGCAAAGGGGCGAGCAGTACTTC. Amino acids: CASSKSTGQRGEQYF.

The rearrangement links TRBV14 to TRBJ2-7, with 11 nucleotides matching TRBD2. CDR3 length equals 15 residues. Unmatched junction bases numbered 7, after V lost 6 bases and J lost 3 bases. CDR1 and CDR2 (germline): SGHDN, FVKESK. The CDR3 is CASRGAGTSGYEQYF. CDR3 nucleotides: TGTGCCAGCAGGGGCGCAGGGACTAGCGGCTACGAGCAGTACTTC.

The chain uses TRBV27 and TRBJ2-6; D gene ambiguous. The ends were cut back, 5 bases at V and 0 bases at J, with 14 bases in the middle. The CDR3 has 17 residues. Looked up from germline, CDR1 is MNHEY and CDR2 is SMNVEV (reference sequence). CDR3 region: CASSHLLTVSGANVLTF. CDR3 nucleotide sequence: TGTGCCAGCAGTCACTTACTTACAGTCTCTGGGGCCAACGTCCTGACTTTC.

This chain links TRBV28 with TRBJ1-2; D unresolved. Trimming took 10 bases from V and 4 from J, leaving 25 bases between them. CDR3 length: 16 residues. Germline CDR1 and CDR2: MDHEN and SYDVKM. CDR3 loop: CAIQVEGQPGSYGYTF. The CDR3 DNA follows: TGTGCCATCCAGGTTGAGGGCCAGCCCGGGAGCTATGGCTACACCTTC.

The rearrangement joins TRBV27 to TRBJ1-1; the match to TRBD1 covers 7 bases. J was trimmed by 3 bases and V by 4 bases; bases with no gene match: 8. Germline lookup yields CDR1 MNHEY and CDR2 SMNVEV (reference sequence). This CDR3 is 15 amino acids long. The CDR3 DNA reads TGTGCCAGCAGTTCCTACGGGACAGCTGACACTGAAGCTTTCTTT. Its translation is CASSSYGTADTEAFF.

A few counts support this clone. The V call is TRBV14, the J call TRBJ1-1; 7 bases match TRBD1. The junction had 5 bases not matched to a gene; V was cut back by 1 base and J by 0 bases. The CDR3 loop spans 16 amino acids. Per the germline V gene, CDR1 is SGHDN and CDR2 is FVKESK. The CDR3 sequence: CASSQGGRGMNTEAFF. As DNA, the CDR3 is TGTGCCAGCAGCCAAGGTGGCAGGGGGATGAACACTGAAGCTTTCTTT.

As regards this clone: The sample contains more than one DNA sequence encoding this CDR3. V gene TRBV28 combines with J gene TRBJ2-3, with D possibly TRBD2 on 6 matching bases. Germline V gives CDR1 MDHEN, CDR2 SYDVKM. The CDR3 length is 17 residues. Trimming took 5 bases from V and 3 from J, leaving 21 bases between them. CDR3 coding DNA: TGTGCCAGCAGTCCCGCCTATGGTGGGAGGCGGACAGATACGCAGTATTTT. Translation: CASSPAYGGRRTDTQYF. Combining the CDR3 with reference TRBV28 and TRBJ2-3 gives the whole variable domain DVKVTQSSRYLVKRTGEKVFLECVQDMDHENMFWYRQDPGLGLRLIYFSYDVKMKEKGDIPEGYSVSREKKERFSLILESASTNQTSMYLCASSPAYGGRRTDTQYFGPGTRLTVL.

V and J are TRBV6-6 and TRBJ2-7, with 13 bases lining up with TRBD2. This CDR3 is built from 15 residues. The germline gives CDR1 MNHNY, CDR2 SVGAGI (reference sequence). Losses at the gene ends were 6 bases for V and 5 bases for J; bases not matched to a gene: 7. The CDR3 loop reads CASSTGTSGTHEQYF. In DNA form, the CDR3 reads TGTGCCAGCAGCACCGGGACTAGCGGGACCCACGAGCAGTACTTC.

V usage is TRBV30 and J usage is TRBJ1-1, with a weak D call TRBD1 (5 bases). Germline values: CDR1 GTSNPN, CDR2 SVGIG (reference sequence). This CDR3 has 14 amino acids. The V gene lost 1 base and the J gene lost 1 base, with 10 bases spanning the gap. The CDR3, as DNA: TGTGCCTGGAGTGGGGGGATCTGGAACACTGAAGCTTTCTTT. Protein sequence: CAWSGGIWNTEAFF. Combining the CDR3 with reference TRBV30 and TRBJ1-1 gives the whole variable domain SQTIHQWPATLVQPVGSPLSLECTVEGTSNPNLYWYRQAAGRGLQLLFYSVGIGQISSEVPQNLSASRPQDRQFILSSKKLLLSDSGFYLCAWSGGIWNTEAFFGQGTRLTVV.

The CDR3 spells CASSFLGPVGRYEQYF. In DNA form, the CDR3 reads TGTGCCAGCAGCTTTCTCGGACCAGTAGGAAGGTACGAGCAGTACTTC. The V and J genes are TRBV7-2 and TRBJ2-7; D gene uncertain. This CDR3 contains 16 residues. Germline values: CDR1 SGHTA, CDR2 FQGNSA. Trimming stripped 3 bases from V and 4 bases from J, with 19 bases between. The whole variable domain, remainder taken from reference TRBV7-2 and TRBJ2-7, is GAGVSQSPSNKVTEKGKDVELRCDPISGHTALYWYRQSLGQGLEFLIYFQGNSAPDKSGLPSDRFSAERTGGSVSTLTIQRTQQEDSAVYLCASSFLGPVGRYEQYFGPGTRLTVT.

V usage is TRBV10-2 and J usage is TRBJ1-2; tentatively, D is TRBD1 (5 bases). V lost 4 bases and J 3 bases, leaving 9 bases between the germline ends. This CDR3 is 13 amino acids long. Germline lookup yields CDR1 WSHSY and CDR2 SAAADI. The CDR3 DNA sequence: TGCGCCAGCAGTGGACAGCTAGACTATGGCTACACCTTC. This sequence encodes CASSGQLDYGYTF.

The rearrangement uses TRBV7-2 and TRBJ1-4; D is ambiguous. Trimming pared 2 bases from V and 8 bases from J, leaving 9 bases between. The germline V gene encodes CDR1 SGHTA and CDR2 FQGNSA. The CDR3 loop spans 13 amino acids. This chain's CDR3 is CASSLMRGEKLFF. The CDR3 bases are TGTGCCAGCAGCTTAATGCGTGGCGAAAAACTGTTTTTT.

The V call is TRBV6-5, the J call TRBJ2-5; no reliable D call. V was cut by 5 bases and J by 1 base, with 5 bases left in between. Germline V gene data show CDR1 as MNHEY and CDR2 as SVGAGI. CDR3 length: 12 amino acids. The CDR3 sequence: CASSTRQETQYF. DNA of the CDR3: TGTGCCAGCAGTACGCGCCAAGAGACCCAGTACTTC.

This clone occurred once. V is TRBV6-1 and J is TRBJ2-6; D remains unclear. This CDR3 has 15 amino acids. Germline CDR1 MNHNS, CDR2 SASEGT. The V gene lost 5 bases and the J gene lost 1 base, with 9 bases spanning the gap. Here the CDR3 DNA reads TGTGCCAGCAGTCCCCCGCCATCTGGGGCCAACGTCCTGACTTTC. Amino acid sequence: CASSPPPSGANVLTF.

CDR3 residues: CASSVGGGNEQYF. The CDR3 bases are TGTGCCAGCAGCGTAGGGGGGGGGAACGAGCAGTACTTC. This chain links TRBV9 with TRBJ2-7, with 7 bases matching TRBD2. The CDR3 has 13 amino acids. CDR1 is SGDLS, CDR2 YYNGEE, per germline. J lost 5 bases, V lost 0 bases, and 2 bases had no gene match.

CDR3 nucleotides: TGTGCCAGCAGGACAGGGGTTCTAAACTATGGCTACACCTTC. Its translation: CASRTGVLNYGYTF. V and J are TRBV6-1 and TRBJ1-2; 8 bases align to TRBD1. Per the germline V gene, CDR1 is MNHNS and CDR2 is SASEGT. The junction had 5 bases not matched to a gene; V was cut back by 6 bases and J by 2 bases. The CDR3 covers 14 residues.

The chain combines TRBV6-1 with TRBJ1-1; weak D call: TRBD1 (6 bases). CDR3 size: 15 residues. The germline CDR1 and CDR2 sequences are MNHNS and SASEGT. Deletions cut 5 bases from V and 1 base from J, with 14 bases between. Written as DNA, the CDR3 is TGTGCCAGCAGTCCGGGACACCTAGGGAACACTGAAGCTTTCTTT. Amino acid sequence: CASSPGHLGNTEAFF.